Shown below are 27 T cell receptor beta chains from a single sample sequenced in a study of T cell changes during pregnancy in multiple sclerosis. TCRdb keeps only in-frame clones here, not all; method: immunoSEQ multiplex PCR. The table has about 15,000 clones, more than 70% seen once. Sequenced material: CD8+ T cells from peripheral blood mononuclear cells, taken in the third trimester of pregnancy. The receptors stem from a female donor in good health, enrolled as a control in a pregnancy study.

V and J are TRBV21-1 and TRBJ1-1; TRBD1, as called in the table, went unchecked against the DNA. TRBV21-1 is a pseudogene locus. The length of the CDR3 is 15 residues. In DNA, the CDR3 is TGTGCCAGCAGCAAAGGGTTCCAGTTGAACACTGAAGCTTTCTTT. It codes for CASSKGFQLNTEAFF.

This chain joins TRBV13 and TRBJ1-2, with TRBD1 matching over 10 bases. The V segment lost 5 bases and the J segment 3 bases; nucleotides outside the gene matches: 0. CDR1 and CDR2 (germline): PRHDT, FYEKMQ (reference sequence). The CDR3 has 13 residues. As DNA, the CDR3 is TGTGCCAGCAGCGGGACAGGGGACTATGGCTACACCTTC. It yields the protein CASSGTGDYGYTF.

The genes are TRBV27 and TRBJ1-2, with a weak D call TRBD1 (6 bases). V gave up 3 bases and J gave up 2 bases, with 10 bases separating them. The CDR3 contains 14 residues. The V gene's germline CDR1 is MNHEY and CDR2 SMNVEV (reference sequence). The chain's CDR3 is CASSLEQGNYGYTF. CDR3 coding DNA: TGTGCCAGCAGTTTGGAACAGGGAAACTATGGCTACACCTTC.

In this sample, this clone turned up once. The CDR3 DNA reads TGTGCCAGCAGCCACCCACAGGGTTGGGGCTACACCTTC. Residues: CASSHPQGWGYTF. The chain recombines TRBV11-2 with TRBJ1-2; D may be TRBD1 (6 bases). The CDR3 loop spans 13 amino acids. V lost 5 bases and J lost 8, with 15 bases in between. Germline assignment: CDR1 SGHAT and CDR2 FQNNGV. Full variable domain (rest looked up from reference TRBV11-2 and TRBJ1-2): EAGVAQSPRYKIIEKRQSVAFWCNPISGHATLYWYQQILGQGPKLLIQFQNNGVVDDSQLPKDRFSAERLKGVDSTLKIQPAKLEDSAVYLCASSHPQGWGYTFGSGTRLTVV.

V usage is TRBV11-2 and J usage is TRBJ2-2; TRBD2 aligns across 10 bases. Germline-derived CDR1 and CDR2 are SGHAT and FQNNGV. The CDR3 consists of 17 residues. V lost 6 bases and J lost 2; bases outside the gene matches: 9. The CDR3 bases are TGTGCCAGCAGAGGGACTAGCGCTTCGGTAAACACCGGGGAGCTGTTTTTT. Amino acid sequence: CASRGTSASVNTGELFF.

The sample holds a few counts of this clone. The chain links TRBV7-9 to TRBJ1-3; D remains ambiguous. There are 14 residues in the CDR3. V gave up 5 bases and J gave up 3 bases, with 11 bases separating them. Per germline, CDR1 SEHNR and CDR2 FQNEAQ (reference sequence). The CDR3 loop reads CASSPPGFGNTIYF. Written as DNA, the CDR3 is TGTGCCAGCAGCCCACCGGGTTTTGGAAACACCATATATTTT. The whole variable domain, filled in from reference TRBV7-9 and TRBJ1-3, reads DTGVSQNPRHKITKRGQNVTFRCDPISEHNRLYWYRQTLGQGPEFLTYFQNEAQLEKSRLLSDRFSAERPKGSFSTLEIQRTEQGDSAMYLCASSPPGFGNTIYFGEGSWLTVV.

This chain joins TRBV4-3 and TRBJ2-3; 7 bases agree with TRBD2. Germline trimming cut 0 bases from V and 5 bases from J; bases unmatched to any gene: 8. Germline assignment: CDR1 LGHNA and CDR2 YSLEER. This CDR3 contains 16 residues. Here the CDR3 DNA reads TGCGCCAGCAGCCAAGACGCAGCGGGGTGGGAAGATACGCAGTATTTT. Translating it yields CASSQDAAGWEDTQYF.

This chain links TRBV27 with TRBJ2-3; D is possibly TRBD2 (6 bases). Trimming removed 4 bases at V and 3 bases at J, with 17 bases between. The CDR3 is 16 amino acids. CDR1 is MNHEY and CDR2 is SMNVEV in the germline V gene (reference sequence). CDR3 sequence (DNA): TGTGCCAGCAGTTCCACATCGTCTGGGAGGACAGATACGCAGTATTTT. It translates to CASSSTSSGRTDTQYF.

Only one count was recorded for this clone. V and J are TRBV5-4 and TRBJ2-5, with 7 bases lining up with TRBD1. The germline V gene has CDR1 SGHNT and CDR2 YYREEE (reference sequence). J gave up 2 bases and V 3 bases, and 4 bases lay outside the gene matches. The length of the CDR3 is 14 residues. Here the CDR3 DNA reads TGTGCCAGCAGCTACCGACAGGGACAAGAGACCCAGTACTTC. It encodes CASSYRQGQETQYF. The full variable domain, completed using reference TRBV5-4 and TRBJ2-5, is ETGVTQSPTHLIKTRGQQVTLRCSSQSGHNTVSWYQQALGQGPQFIFQYYREEENGRGNFPPRFSGLQFPNYSSELNVNALELDDSALYLCASSYRQGQETQYFGPGTRLLVL.

This clone was recorded a few times. The chain joins TRBV7-5 to TRBJ1-3; the DNA was not compared with TRBD1, the D call given in the table. TRBV7-5 is a documented pseudogene. The CDR3 runs 13 residues. DNA of the CDR3: TGTGCCAGAAGCCAGGGGGGAGGAGACACCATATATTTT. It yields the protein CARSQGGGDTIYF.

The chain has TRBV2 and TRBJ2-5; no definite D call. Germline V gene data show CDR1 as SNHLY and CDR2 as FYNNEI. The V end lost 2 bases, the J end lost 4 bases, and 8 bases lay between the germline ends. CDR3 size: 13 residues. The CDR3 nucleotides are TGTGCCAGCAGTGAATATCTAGGAGAGACCCAGTACTTC. Encoded protein: CASSEYLGETQYF.

This clone was seen only a few times. The rearrangement uses TRBV10-2 and TRBJ1-1, with unresolved D. This CDR3 has 13 amino acids. Germline lookup yields CDR1 WSHSY and CDR2 SAAADI. V was shortened by 6 bases and J by 1 base, with 9 bases between the two germline ends. In nucleotides, the CDR3 is TGCGCCAGCAGACAGAAGGAGAACACTGAAGCTTTCTTT. Its protein is CASRQKENTEAFF.

This chain links TRBV5-1 with TRBJ2-1; 14 bases fit TRBD2. V lost 3 bases to trimming and J lost 4 bases; unmatched junction nucleotides: 12. The CDR3 totals 19 residues. The germline gives CDR1 SGHRS, CDR2 YFSETQ. In DNA, the CDR3 is TGCGCCAGCAGCTCCGGACTAGCGGGAGGCCCAGGCCTTTACAATGAGCAGTTCTTC. Protein product: CASSSGLAGGPGLYNEQFF.

This clone has only a few counts. The CDR3 nucleotides read TGCGCCAGCAGCCCCGAGGGACAGACAAATCAGCCCCAGCATTTT. Its protein product is CASSPEGQTNQPQHF. The chain is built from TRBV4-3 and TRBJ1-5; 7 nucleotides line up with TRBD1. The V segment lost 4 bases and the J segment 4 bases; nucleotides outside the gene matches: 7. The germline gives CDR1 LGHNA, CDR2 YSLEER. The length of the CDR3 is 15 residues.

V gene TRBV7-2 combines with J gene TRBJ2-7; 10 positions agree with TRBD2. The ends lost 2 bases at V and 0 bases at J; junction bases unmatched: 4. The V gene's germline CDR1 is SGHTA and CDR2 FQGNSA. The CDR3 runs 16 residues. This CDR3 reads CASSLTASGGSYEQYF. CDR3 nucleotides: TGTGCCAGCAGCTTAACGGCTAGCGGGGGCTCCTACGAGCAGTACTTC.

In nucleotides, the CDR3 is TGCGCCAGCAGCCCAAGCCGCCCGACTTTTGGTGGCTACACCTTC. Amino acids: CASSPSRPTFGGYTF. The V call is TRBV4-1, the J call TRBJ1-2; no firm D call. This CDR3 contains 15 residues. V was shortened by 4 bases and J by 7 bases, with 19 bases between the two germline ends. The germline CDR1 and CDR2 sequences are MGHRA and YSYEKL.

The chain couples TRBV5-4 to TRBJ2-1; 8 nucleotides match TRBD2. Losses at the gene ends were 0 bases for V and 14 bases for J; bases not matched to a gene: 13. The length of the CDR3 is 15 residues. From germline, CDR1 is SGHNT and CDR2 YYREEE (reference sequence). The chain's CDR3 is CASSLVSSGVLGEFF. CDR3 coding DNA: TGTGCCAGCAGCTTGGTTAGTAGCGGGGTCCTTGGGGAGTTCTTC.

The genes are TRBV7-2 and TRBJ2-3; tentatively, D is TRBD2 (6 bases). CDR1 is SGHTA and CDR2 is FQGNSA in the germline V gene. The V end lost 2 bases, the J end lost 3 bases, and 12 bases lay between the germline ends. There are 15 residues in the CDR3. CDR3 in DNA: TGTGCCAGCAGCTTAAGGTTGGGGACTACAGATACGCAGTATTTT. It specifies CASSLRLGTTDTQYF. Filled out from reference TRBV7-2 and TRBJ2-3, the complete variable domain reads GAGVSQSPSNKVTEKGKDVELRCDPISGHTALYWYRQSLGQGLEFLIYFQGNSAPDKSGLPSDRFSAERTGGSVSTLTIQRTQQEDSAVYLCASSLRLGTTDTQYFGPGTRLTVL.

This sequence joins TRBV9 and TRBJ2-7; 7 nucleotides align to TRBD1. Germline V gene data show CDR1 as SGDLS and CDR2 as YYNGEE. With V trimmed by 3 bases and J by 0 bases, 3 bases remained unmatched. The CDR3 runs 14 residues. CDR3 sequence reads: CASSARDSSYEQYF. The CDR3, as DNA: TGTGCCAGCAGCGCCAGGGACAGCTCCTACGAGCAGTACTTC.

The chain links TRBV6-1 to TRBJ2-5, with D unclear. Deletions cut 6 bases from V and 2 bases from J, with 10 bases between. CDR1 is MNHNS and CDR2 is SASEGT in the germline V gene. The CDR3 is 13 amino acids. Here the CDR3 reads CASRPQAQETQYF. As DNA, the CDR3 is TGTGCCAGCAGGCCCCAGGCACAAGAGACCCAGTACTTC.

The chain links TRBV27 to TRBJ2-1; 9 nucleotides line up with TRBD2. CDR3 length equals 14 residues. Trimming at V came to 8 bases and at J to 3 bases, leaving 5 bases not matched to a gene. Germline V gene data show CDR1 as MNHEY and CDR2 as SMNVEV (reference sequence). CDR3 residues: CASLRGRDYNEQFF. The CDR3 DNA reads as TGTGCCAGCCTCCGCGGGAGGGACTACAATGAGCAGTTCTTC.

The CDR3 region is CASSSIGEQFF. Written as DNA, the CDR3 is TGTGCCAGCAGTAGCATCGGTGAGCAGTTCTTC. The chain has TRBV6-5 and TRBJ2-1; D is uncertain. The CDR3 has 11 residues. The germline V gene has CDR1 MNHEY and CDR2 SVGAGI. The V and J ends lost 5 bases and 9 bases respectively, with 8 bases between them.

The CDR3 DNA follows: TGTGCCAGCAGCTCTACAGGGGGGGACCCATCTGGAAACACCATATATTTT. Encoded protein: CASSSTGGDPSGNTIYF. The chain combines TRBV7-9 with TRBJ1-3, with 8 bases lining up with TRBD1. The CDR3 spans 17 residues. The V gene's germline CDR1 is SEHNR and CDR2 FQNEAQ (reference sequence). With 4 bases clipped from V and 1 base from J, the junction kept 9 bases outside the gene matches.

The chain couples TRBV4-1 to TRBJ1-1; 12 bases are shared with TRBD1. Germline V gene lookup returns CDR1 MGHRA and CDR2 YSYEKL. The CDR3 is made up of 18 amino acids. Germline trimming cut 0 bases from V and 1 base from J; bases unmatched to any gene: 6. The CDR3 reads CASSQEPGQGAGNTEAFF. As DNA, the CDR3 is TGCGCCAGCAGCCAAGAGCCGGGACAGGGGGCGGGGAACACTGAAGCTTTCTTT.

The chain carries TRBV9 and TRBJ2-7; TRBD2 agrees at 8 bases. Looked up from germline, CDR1 is SGDLS and CDR2 is YYNGEE. The ends lost 3 bases at V and 4 bases at J; junction bases unmatched: 9. The CDR3 contains 15 residues. CDR3 DNA sequence: TGTGCCAGCAGCGAGGTAGCGGGGCATCAATACGAGCAGTACTTC. It codes for CASSEVAGHQYEQYF.

The V and J genes are TRBV10-3 and TRBJ2-7; the match to TRBD1 covers 9 bases. The germline CDR1 and CDR2 sequences are ENHRY and SYGVKD. The CDR3 consists of 15 residues. V was clipped by 3 bases and J by 4 bases; unmatched bases: 7. The CDR3 loop reads CAISDTQGAGYEQYF. CDR3 in DNA: TGTGCCATCAGTGACACACAGGGGGCTGGTTACGAGCAGTACTTC.

J is TRBJ2-7 and V is TRBV7-9; D is perhaps TRBD1 (7 bases). Germline CDR1 SEHNR, CDR2 FQNEAQ (reference sequence). The CDR3 has 14 residues. Trimming left V 5 bases short and J 3 bases short, with 14 bases between. Here the CDR3 DNA reads TGTGCCAGCAGCCGTCAGGGGGGAAGCTACGAGCAGTACTTC. Its protein product is CASSRQGGSYEQYF.